This T cell receptor beta chain was sequenced during a study of post-analysis software for immune sequencing data. Study-wide results and caveats: TRBV5-6, TRBV5-1 and TRBV20-1 belonged to a set of about five TRBV segments that were more frequent in patients than controls. Controls significantly exceeded multiple sclerosis patients in normalized Chao1 diversity.

V shed 4 bases, J shed 5 bases, and the junction held 14 bases outside the gene matches. Germline CDR1 DFQATT, CDR2 SNEGSKA (reference sequence). CDR3 size: 16 residues. Details on this clonotype: Its antigen is not known.

The library was made from cDNA and included unique molecular identifiers. Around 500,000 cDNA molecules were obtained from approximately 1 to 10 million T cells. TCRdb redid the calling of the PCR reads with MiXCR, one entry per CDR3 protein. The sample contains some 190,000 distinct CDR3 sequences, 29% of which appear only once. The sample consisted of blood. The TCR was taken from a girl aged 2-17 years with multiple sclerosis. The rearrangement uses TRBV20-1 and TRBJ1-5, with 7 bases fitting TRBD1. This CDR3 is CSATLQGLISDQPQHF. For the CDR3, the DNA is TGCAGTGCTACTTTACAGGGGCTCATCAGCGATCAGCCCCAGCATTTT.